One sample yielded the 8 T cell receptor beta chains listed below, sequenced in a study of post-analysis software for immune sequencing data. Findings of the study overall: Controls showed lower frequencies than patients for a handful of TRBV segments, and TRBV5-6, TRBV5-1 and TRBV20-1 were among these.

No cognate antigen is known for these TCRs. Carried by the TCR beta cDNA libraries were unique molecular identifiers. TCRdb redid the calling of the PCR reads with MiXCR, one entry per CDR3 protein. This table holds approximately 460,000 distinct CDR3 sequences, around 40% found once. The sequenced material came from blood. The source is a girl aged 5-17 years with multiple sclerosis.

This CDR3 reads CASSFRATNEKLFF. In DNA form, the CDR3 reads TGTGCCAGCAGTTTCAGAGCAACTAATGAAAAACTGTTTTTT. The V gene is TRBV12-3 or TRBV12-4, the J gene TRBJ1-4, with no clear D. The CDR3 is 14 amino acids. The V end lost 3 bases, the J end lost 0 bases, and 5 bases lay between the germline ends.

The rearrangement uses TRBV4-3 and TRBJ2-1, with D perhaps TRBD2 (5 bases). Trimming removed 0 bases from V and 2 bases from J, with 5 bases in between. CDR1 is LGHNA and CDR2 is YSLEER in the germline V gene. The CDR3 covers 14 residues. CDR3 protein: CASSQEAAYNEQFF. CDR3 bases: TGCGCCAGCAGCCAAGAAGCGGCCTACAATGAGCAGTTCTTC.

The gene calls are TRBV6-1 and TRBJ2-7; the D gene is possibly TRBD1 (6 bases). This CDR3 contains 15 residues. The ends were cut back, 3 bases at V and 2 bases at J, with 14 bases in the middle. The germline CDR1 and CDR2 sequences are MNHNS and SASEGT. The CDR3 here is CASSDVGTITYEQYF. The CDR3 DNA is TGTGCCAGCAGTGACGTCGGGACAATCACCTACGAGCAGTACTTC.

This clonotype was recorded only once. The chain combines TRBV12-3 or TRBV12-4 with TRBJ1-5; 7 nucleotides match TRBD1. The CDR3 length is 14 residues. Trimming took 5 bases from V and 4 from J; bases not matched to a gene: 5. The CDR3 region has the DNA TGTGCCAGCAGTCGGGACAGCCCTAATCAGCCCCAGCATTTT. This codes for CASSRDSPNQPQHF.

This chain connects TRBV5-1 to TRBJ2-7; 7 nucleotides align to TRBD2. Trimming cost V 0 bases and J 3 bases; bases outside gene matches: 6. The CDR3 covers 15 residues. Germline V CDR1 and CDR2: SGHRS, YFSETQ. CDR3 sequence (DNA): TGCGCCAGCAGCTTGGCCGGCGGGAGAGTCTACGAGCAGTACTTC. It translates to CASSLAGGRVYEQYF. Variable domain in full (rest from reference TRBV5-1 and TRBJ2-7): KAGVTQTPRYLIKTRGQQVTLSCSPISGHRSVSWYQQTPGQGLQFLFEYFSETQRNKGNFPGRFSGRQFSNSRSEMNVSTLELGDSALYLCASSLAGGRVYEQYFGPGTRLTVT.

This clonotype has a handful of counts. V is TRBV27 and J is TRBJ2-7; TRBD2 matches 13 bases. Trimming cost V 4 bases and J 4 bases; bases outside gene matches: 4. The CDR3 totals 15 residues. Per germline, CDR1 MNHEY and CDR2 SMNVEV (reference sequence). In DNA, the CDR3 is TGTGCCAGCAGTTCCGGGACTAGCGGGACTTACGAGCAGTACTTC. Translation gives CASSSGTSGTYEQYF.

The chain carries TRBV29-1 and TRBJ1-1; no firm D call. The CDR3 length is 13 residues. V shed 6 bases and J shed 5 bases, with 16 bases lying between them. Looked up from germline, CDR1 is SQVTM and CDR2 is ANQGSEA. The CDR3 loop is CSVRSALGTEAFF. For the CDR3, the DNA is TGCAGCGTCAGAAGTGCCTTAGGAACTGAAGCTTTCTTT.

The chain is built from TRBV6-2 or TRBV6-3 and TRBJ2-1; 8 bases are a match to TRBD1. Looked up from germline, CDR1 is MNHEY and CDR2 is SVGEGT. V lost 5 bases and J lost 4; bases outside the gene matches: 10. The CDR3 runs to 16 residues. The CDR3 DNA is TGTGCCAGCAGTGCGACAGGGGCGATAAGTTACAATGAGCAGTTCTTC. Protein sequence: CASSATGAISYNEQFF.